These 9 T cell receptor beta chains share one sample of origin, sequenced in a study of blood T cell repertoires in COVID-19. Produced via immunoSEQ multiplex PCR; TCRdb's table is partial and in-frame only. This table has a few hundred thousand clones, 83% appearing once. The sample was peripheral blood. These receptor sequences come from a woman in her 50s with acute or convalescent COVID-19.

This chain connects TRBV4-2 to TRBJ2-1; the match to TRBD2 covers 13 bases. The CDR3 is made up of 18 amino acids. Germline V gene sequence: CDR1 LGHNA, CDR2 YNFKEQ. Trimming took 0 bases from V and 0 from J; bases not matched to a gene: 2. CDR3 sequence reads: CASSQELAGGSSYNEQFF. The CDR3 nucleotides read TGTGCCAGCAGCCAAGAACTAGCGGGGGGGAGCTCCTACAATGAGCAGTTCTTC.

The CDR3, as DNA: TGTGCCAGCAGTACGGACAACTATAATTCACCCCTCCACTTT. It translates to CASSTDNYNSPLHF. The chain carries TRBV2 and TRBJ1-6, with D maybe TRBD1 (5 bases). CDR1 is SNHLY, CDR2 FYNNEI, per germline. The CDR3 is 14 residues long. V gave up 5 bases and J gave up 3 bases, with 8 bases separating them.

The chain recombines TRBV12-3 or TRBV12-4 with TRBJ2-7; D might be TRBD1 (5 bases). V was shortened by 3 bases and J by 6 bases, with 12 bases between the two germline ends. The CDR3 totals 13 residues. The CDR3, as DNA: TGTGCCAGCAGTTTGGGGCAGGTCGGCGAGCAGTACTTC. It is translated as CASSLGQVGEQYF.

V usage is TRBV10-3 and J usage is TRBJ2-7; 7 nucleotides match TRBD1. This CDR3 contains 14 residues. Per germline, CDR1 ENHRY and CDR2 SYGVKD. V was pared by 3 bases and J by 6 bases, with 8 bases of the junction left unmatched. The CDR3 reads CAISDLTGKAEQYF. As DNA, the CDR3 is TGTGCCATCAGTGACCTGACAGGGAAGGCCGAGCAGTACTTC.

The chain links TRBV28 to TRBJ1-4; 7 bases are a match to TRBD1. CDR1 is MDHEN and CDR2 is SYDVKM in the germline V gene. J gave up 10 bases and V 6 bases, and 11 bases lay outside the gene matches. This CDR3 is 14 amino acids long. The CDR3 DNA follows: TGTGCCAGCAGGACCGACAGGGTAGGGGGAAAACTGTTTTTT. It encodes CASRTDRVGGKLFF. The variable domain in full, with the rest retrieved from reference TRBV28 and TRBJ1-4, is DVKVTQSSRYLVKRTGEKVFLECVQDMDHENMFWYRQDPGLGLRLIYFSYDVKMKEKGDIPEGYSVSREKKERFSLILESASTNQTSMYLCASRTDRVGGKLFFGSGTQLSVL.

This clone was counted once. V gene TRBV6-5 combines with J gene TRBJ1-1; TRBD1 matches at 10 bases. Germline CDR1 MNHEY, CDR2 SVGAGI. CDR3 length equals 15 residues. J was trimmed by 2 bases and V by 6 bases; bases with no gene match: 6. The DNA of the CDR3 is TGTGCCAGCAGGGAGACAGGGGGCTTAAACACTGAAGCTTTCTTT. Translating it yields CASRETGGLNTEAFF.

A single count supports this clone. V usage is TRBV15 and J usage is TRBJ2-1, with D possibly matching TRBD2 (6 bases). CDR3 length: 16 residues. Germline V gene lookup returns CDR1 LNHNV and CDR2 YYDKDF (reference sequence). Trimming stripped 1 base from V and 10 bases from J, with 20 bases between. The CDR3, as DNA: TGTGCCACCAGCAGAGGTAGAGCGGGCCCCGAAGAAGAGCAGTTCTTC. It specifies CATSRGRAGPEEEQFF.

The chain couples TRBV18 to TRBJ2-7; 10 nucleotides agree with TRBD1. V gave up 4 bases and J gave up 5 bases; unmatched junction bases: 5. The V gene's germline CDR1 is KGHSH and CDR2 LQKENI. The length of the CDR3 is 14 residues. The CDR3 is CASSLRQGADEQYF. The CDR3 bases are TGTGCCAGCTCACTAAGACAGGGGGCCGACGAGCAGTACTTC. Combining the CDR3 with reference TRBV18 and TRBJ2-7 gives the whole variable domain NAGVMQNPRHLVRRRGQEARLRCSPMKGHSHVYWYRQLPEEGLKFMVYLQKENIIDESGMPKERFSAEFPKEGPSILRIQQVVRGDSAAYFCASSLRQGADEQYFGPGTRLTVT.

Only one count was recorded for this clone. The CDR3 here is CASSQIGQGEAFF. The CDR3 nucleotides are TGCGCCAGCAGCCAGATCGGACAGGGTGAAGCTTTCTTT. V usage is TRBV4-1 and J usage is TRBJ1-1, with 8 bases fitting TRBD1. There are 13 residues in the CDR3. Per germline, CDR1 MGHRA and CDR2 YSYEKL. The junction had 4 bases not matched to a gene; V was cut back by 3 bases and J by 7 bases.